One sample yielded the 6 T cell receptor beta chains listed below, sequenced in a study of blood T cell repertoires in COVID-19. Profiling relied on immunoSEQ multiplex PCR, and the TCRdb table lists in-frame clones only, not all of them. The table has tens of thousands of clones, about 91% seen once. The sequenced sample was peripheral blood. These receptors all stem from a woman aged 60-75 years with COVID-19, enrolled during active disease.

This chain connects TRBV4-1 to TRBJ2-3; D remains unclear. The germline V and J ends were trimmed by 4 bases and 4 bases, with 12 bases remaining between them. Germline CDR1 MGHRA, CDR2 YSYEKL. This CDR3 comprises 14 residues. The CDR3 sequence: CASSPEVVSDTQYF. The CDR3 DNA reads TGCGCCAGCAGCCCCGAGGTGGTATCAGATACGCAGTATTTT.

The rearrangement links TRBV7-9 to TRBJ2-2; TRBD2 matches at 9 bases. CDR3 length: 15 residues. V lost 4 bases, J lost 5 bases, and 5 bases stayed unmatched. Germline assignment: CDR1 SEHNR and CDR2 FQNEAQ (reference sequence). For the CDR3, the DNA is TGTGCCAGCAGCTCCGGGACTAGCAGTACCGGGGAGCTGTTTTTT. The encoded protein is CASSSGTSSTGELFF.

The chain joins TRBV30 to TRBJ2-3; 9 bases agree with TRBD2. Trimming took 5 bases from V and 5 from J; bases not matched to a gene: 8. Germline V gene data show CDR1 as GTSNPN and CDR2 as SVGIG (reference sequence). The CDR3 has 14 residues. The CDR3 nucleotides read TGTGCCTGGGGTAGCGGGAGCCTGCGAGATACGCAGTATTTT. This sequence encodes CAWGSGSLRDTQYF.

With regard to this clone: The junction departs from germline at one end; a sequencing error may be responsible. The chain uses TRBV7-8 and TRBJ1-2; D is undetermined. CDR3 length: 14 residues. The V gene's germline CDR1 is SGHVS and CDR2 FQNEAQ. The CDR3 region is CVSSLVASDKGYTF. CDR3 DNA: TGTGTCAGCAGCTTAGTGGCGAGTGACAAGGGCTACACCTTC.

This clone was counted ten times or more. The chain has TRBV2 and TRBJ1-2, with a tentative D call TRBD1 (5 bases). The germline V gene has CDR1 SNHLY and CDR2 FYNNEI. The V gene lost 6 bases and the J gene lost 8 bases, with 10 bases spanning the gap. The CDR3 extends over 11 amino acids. In DNA form, the CDR3 reads TGTGCCAGCAGGCAGGGCCGAGGCTACACCTTC. Amino acid sequence: CASRQGRGYTF. The entire variable domain, with the rest obtained from reference TRBV2 and TRBJ1-2, is as follows: EPEVTQTPSHQVTQMGQEVILRCVPISNHLYFYWYRQILGQKVEFLVSFYNNEISEKSEIFDDQFSVERPDGSNFTLKIRSTKLEDSAMYFCASRQGRGYTFGSGTRLTVV.

This clone was observed a single time. The V call is TRBV15, the J call TRBJ2-2; 10 nucleotides match TRBD1. This CDR3 spans 14 amino acids. Germline-derived CDR1 and CDR2 are LNHNV and YYDKDF (reference sequence). Losses at the gene ends were 5 bases for V and 6 bases for J; bases not matched to a gene: 3. The CDR3 region is CATSLDRGPGELFF. The CDR3 coding sequence is TGTGCCACCAGCCTAGACAGGGGGCCCGGGGAGCTGTTTTTT.